The 28 T cell receptor beta chains given below trace back to one sample, sequenced in a study of cytomegalovirus exposure and HLA in healthy donors. PCR was performed using 60 Vbeta and 13 Jbeta primers. The method was immunoSEQ multiplex PCR; TCRdb's version includes in-frame clones alone and lacks a portion of them. The table shows fewer than 65,000 clones, with 80% to 85% occurring only once. The material sequenced was PBMCs. The receptor set was obtained from a man younger than 40 in good health and CMV-seronegative.

The gene calls are TRBV7-9 and TRBJ2-5; maybe TRBD2 (5 bases). The ends were cut back, 1 base at V and 4 bases at J, with 13 bases in the middle. The germline CDR1 and CDR2 sequences are SEHNR and FQNEAQ (reference sequence). This CDR3 contains 15 residues. CDR3 loop: CASSLVSLRGETQYF. In DNA form, the CDR3 reads TGTGCCAGCAGCTTAGTTTCCCTTCGGGGAGAGACCCAGTACTTC.

The chain carries TRBV30 and TRBJ2-3, with D tentatively TRBD2 (6 bases). The CDR3 covers 11 residues. In germline, CDR1 is GTSNPN, CDR2 SVGIG (reference sequence). V was pared by 7 bases and J by 4 bases, with 9 bases between. CDR3 nucleotide sequence: TGTGCCTCCACGGGGGCAGATACGCAGTATTTT. This codes for CASTGADTQYF.

V gene TRBV5-1 combines with J gene TRBJ1-1; 9 bases are a match to TRBD1. V dropped 3 bases and J dropped 0; count of bases not matched to a gene: 6. This CDR3 region has 16 residues. Germline CDR1 and CDR2: SGHRS and YFSETQ. CDR3 residues: CASSWGDRDMNTEAFF. The CDR3, as DNA: TGCGCCAGCAGCTGGGGGGACAGGGACATGAACACTGAAGCTTTCTTT.

The V and J genes are TRBV28 and TRBJ2-1, with no clear D. Germline values: CDR1 MDHEN, CDR2 SYDVKM. V lost 4 bases, J lost 0 bases, and 16 bases lay in between. This CDR3 is built from 17 residues. Here the CDR3 DNA reads TGTGCCAGCAGTTCCTTAGCTTCTTGGAGCTCCTACAATGAGCAGTTCTTC. Amino acids: CASSSLASWSSYNEQFF.

The J gene is TRBJ2-3, the V gene TRBV7-2; D is possibly TRBD1 (6 bases). CDR3 length equals 17 residues. From germline, CDR1 is SGHTA and CDR2 FQGNSA. The V and J ends lost 5 bases and 2 bases respectively, with 20 bases between them. CDR3: CASSPRSDSYPTDTQYF. CDR3 DNA sequence: TGTGCCAGCAGCCCTAGGTCGGACAGCTATCCCACAGATACGCAGTATTTT. The entire variable domain, with the rest obtained from reference TRBV7-2 and TRBJ2-3, is as follows: GAGVSQSPSNKVTEKGKDVELRCDPISGHTALYWYRQSLGQGLEFLIYFQGNSAPDKSGLPSDRFSAERTGGSVSTLTIQRTQQEDSAVYLCASSPRSDSYPTDTQYFGPGTRLTVL.

The table lists this clone with a few counts. The gene calls are TRBV15 and TRBJ2-3; a possible D gene is TRBD2 (5 bases). The ends were cut back, 3 bases at V and 0 bases at J, with 16 bases in the middle. Germline loops: CDR1 LNHNV, CDR2 YYDKDF (reference sequence). The CDR3 is 17 amino acids. The CDR3 spells CATSRTGRKSSTDTQYF. The CDR3 DNA reads as TGTGCCACCAGCAGGACGGGAAGGAAATCAAGCACAGATACGCAGTATTTT.

V is TRBV11-2 and J is TRBJ2-1, with D hard to call. The CDR3 has 11 amino acids. V was trimmed by 3 bases and J by 9 bases, leaving 6 bases between them. Germline V gene data show CDR1 as SGHAT and CDR2 as FQNNGV. CDR3 nucleotide sequence: TGTGCCAGCAGCTTGAGCACTGAGCAGTTCTTC. Encoded protein: CASSLSTEQFF.

As for this clone: At one boundary the junction diverges from the germline segment, which might be a read error. The chain joins TRBV7-7 to TRBJ2-5, with D possibly TRBD1 on 5 matching bases. Germline V gene data show CDR1 as SSHAT and CDR2 as FNYEAQ (reference sequence). The CDR3 totals 15 residues. CDR3 sequence reads: CASSSRQGLSETQYF. In DNA form, the CDR3 reads TGTGCTAGCAGCTCCAGGCAGGGTTTGAGCGAGACCCAGTACTTC.

This clone was seen a single time. The chain carries TRBV7-2 and TRBJ2-3; TRBD1 is a possible D gene (6 bases). This CDR3 has 16 amino acids. Trimming shortened V by 1 base and J by 0 bases, and 11 bases separated the two germline ends. CDR1 and CDR2 (germline): SGHTA, FQGNSA. This CDR3 is CASSLVWQGSTDTQYF. The CDR3 bases are TGTGCCAGCAGCTTAGTTTGGCAGGGGAGCACAGATACGCAGTATTTT.

The chain combines TRBV7-2 with TRBJ2-7; 16 bases fit TRBD2. Germline values: CDR1 SGHTA, CDR2 FQGNSA. The CDR3 is 17 residues long. V trimming: 4 bases; J trimming: 2 bases; junction bases outside the gene matches: 5. CDR3 loop: CASSSGGTSGRAYEQYF. The CDR3 region has the DNA TGTGCCAGCAGCTCAGGAGGGACTAGCGGGAGGGCCTACGAGCAGTACTTC.

The V gene is TRBV6-6, the J gene TRBJ2-7; 7 bases map to TRBD1. The CDR3 length is 13 residues. V shed 5 bases and J 3 bases; nucleotides not matched to a gene: 4. The germline gives CDR1 MNHNY, CDR2 SVGAGI (reference sequence). CDR3 sequence reads: CASSRDSLYEQYF. The CDR3 DNA follows: TGTGCCAGCAGTCGGGACAGCCTCTACGAGCAGTACTTC.

This chain joins TRBV29-1 and TRBJ1-1, with D perhaps TRBD1 (5 bases). V was clipped by 4 bases and J by 5 bases, with 11 bases between them. This CDR3 spans 12 amino acids. Germline values: CDR1 SQVTM, CDR2 ANQGSEA. The CDR3 region has the DNA TGCAGCGTTGCGCAGGGTAGGACTGAAGCTTTCTTT. It encodes CSVAQGRTEAFF.

The chain has TRBV4-3 and TRBJ1-5, with 8 bases lining up with TRBD1. This CDR3 has 16 amino acids. Trimming removed 4 bases from V and 3 bases from J; junction bases left unmatched: 8. Germline V CDR1 and CDR2: LGHNA, YSLEER. CDR3 amino acids: CASSPGTGAFNQPQHF. The CDR3 region has the DNA TGCGCCAGCAGCCCCGGGACAGGCGCTTTCAATCAGCCCCAGCATTTT.

The V and J genes are TRBV5-1 and TRBJ2-3, with D possibly matching TRBD1 (5 bases). V was trimmed by 4 bases and J by 0 bases, leaving 12 bases between them. The CDR3 covers 15 residues. Germline values: CDR1 SGHRS, CDR2 YFSETQ. This CDR3 reads CASSQPDRSTDTQYF. The DNA of the CDR3 is TGCGCCAGCAGCCAACCCGACAGAAGCACAGATACGCAGTATTTT.

The chain links TRBV5-1 to TRBJ1-1, with 7 bases fitting TRBD1. CDR3 size: 14 residues. V trimming: 2 bases; J trimming: 5 bases; junction bases outside the gene matches: 6. In germline, CDR1 is SGHRS, CDR2 YFSETQ. CDR3 in amino acids: CASSFGTVGTEAFF. The CDR3 bases are TGCGCCAGCAGCTTTGGGACAGTCGGGACTGAAGCTTTCTTT.

The rearrangement uses TRBV29-1 and TRBJ2-5, with 9 bases fitting TRBD1. Losses at the gene ends were 4 bases for V and 4 bases for J; bases not matched to a gene: 10. This CDR3 comprises 15 residues. Germline V gene lookup returns CDR1 SQVTM and CDR2 ANQGSEA. The CDR3 sequence: CSVGSTGGLAETQYF. In DNA form, the CDR3 reads TGCAGCGTTGGGAGTACAGGGGGCCTGGCAGAGACCCAGTACTTC.

This chain connects TRBV28 to TRBJ2-4, with TRBD1 matching 8 bases. The CDR3 is 14 residues long. V lost 7 bases and J lost 6; bases outside the gene matches: 8. Looked up from germline, CDR1 is MDHEN and CDR2 is SYDVKM. CDR3 nucleotides: TGTGCCAGCACCCTACGGGACAGGTTAAACATTCAGTACTTC. This gives the protein CASTLRDRLNIQYF.

The chain employs TRBV9 and TRBJ2-5, with unresolved D. The CDR3 loop spans 14 amino acids. Per germline, CDR1 SGDLS and CDR2 YYNGEE. Trimming shortened V by 4 bases and J by 2 bases, and 12 bases separated the two germline ends. CDR3 sequence (DNA): TGTGCCAGCAGCTGGTCCTTCGGGCAAGAGACCCAGTACTTC. Protein: CASSWSFGQETQYF.

The DNA for the CDR3 is TGTGCCAGCAGTGTGGACAGGCGGAATTCACCCCTCCACTTT. This sequence encodes CASSVDRRNSPLHF. The chain uses TRBV28 and TRBJ1-6; 7 bases match TRBD1. Germline V CDR1 and CDR2: MDHEN, SYDVKM. This CDR3 is built from 14 residues. Trimming removed 5 bases from V and 7 bases from J; junction bases left unmatched: 5.

This chain links TRBV7-3 with TRBJ1-1; D is unresolved. In germline, CDR1 is SGHTA, CDR2 FQGTGA. With 2 bases removed from V and 1 base from J, the gap between germline ends came to 8 bases. The CDR3 totals 14 residues. In DNA, the CDR3 is TGTGCCAGCAGCTTAGCAGCGTCGAACACTGAAGCTTTCTTT. Protein sequence: CASSLAASNTEAFF.

The V call is TRBV4-1, the J call TRBJ1-2; D unresolved. Trimming pared 0 bases from V and 3 bases from J, leaving 17 bases between. The CDR3 loop spans 17 amino acids. Germline CDR1 reads MGHRA; CDR2 reads YSYEKL. The CDR3 nucleotides are TGCGCCAGCAGCCAAGATAGGGTCACCGGGGTTTACTATGGCTACACCTTC. It encodes CASSQDRVTGVYYGYTF.

The chain links TRBV5-1 to TRBJ2-7; TRBD1 matches 9 bases. The germline gives CDR1 SGHRS, CDR2 YFSETQ. The CDR3 contains 14 residues. The V segment lost 4 bases and the J segment 6 bases; nucleotides outside the gene matches: 8. In DNA form, the CDR3 reads TGCGCCAGCAGCGCGCGGACAGGGGCCGGCGAGCAGTACTTC. It is translated as CASSARTGAGEQYF.

This chain uses TRBV5-1 with TRBJ2-3, with D possibly matching TRBD1 (6 bases). Germline CDR1 and CDR2: SGHRS and YFSETQ. The CDR3 extends over 14 amino acids. The ends were cut back, 0 bases at V and 9 bases at J, with 14 bases in the middle. CDR3 sequence reads: CASSLDFSTGTQYF. CDR3 in DNA: TGCGCCAGCAGCTTGGATTTTAGCACAGGGACGCAGTATTTT.

The rearrangement links TRBV28 to TRBJ2-7; 8 nucleotides align to TRBD1. This CDR3 spans 14 amino acids. Per germline, CDR1 MDHEN and CDR2 SYDVKM. After removal of 5 bases from V and 4 bases from J, the junction contained 7 bases not matched to a gene. The CDR3 sequence: CASSPSGGLYEQYF. The CDR3 region has the DNA TGTGCCAGCAGTCCCTCAGGGGGCTTGTACGAGCAGTACTTC.

This chain joins TRBV5-4 and TRBJ2-3; D gene unclear. The ends were cut back, 3 bases at V and 3 bases at J, with 2 bases in the middle. The CDR3 is 11 amino acids. Germline loops: CDR1 SGHNT, CDR2 YYREEE (reference sequence). This chain's CDR3 is CASSSTDTQYF. The DNA for the CDR3 is TGTGCCAGCAGCTCAACAGATACGCAGTATTTT.

V gene TRBV27 combines with J gene TRBJ2-5; D perhaps matches TRBD2 (6 bases). The CDR3 consists of 15 residues. Per the germline V gene, CDR1 is MNHEY and CDR2 is SMNVEV (reference sequence). V lost 3 bases and J 5 bases, leaving 16 bases between the germline ends. Here the CDR3 reads CASSLRKVAGETQYF. The CDR3 DNA is TGTGCCAGCAGTTTGAGGAAGGTGGCGGGGGAGACCCAGTACTTC.

The V gene is TRBV11-2, the J gene TRBJ1-5; D possibly corresponds to TRBD1 (6 bases). The V gene's germline CDR1 is SGHAT and CDR2 FQNNGV. The CDR3 sequence is 15 residues long. V was pared by 1 base and J by 5 bases, with 12 bases between. The DNA of the CDR3 is TGTGCCAGCAGCTTAGGTACCAGGGGCGATCAGCCCCAGCATTTT. Protein: CASSLGTRGDQPQHF.

The chain recombines TRBV25-1 with TRBJ1-3, with D uncertain. The germline V gene has CDR1 MGHDK and CDR2 SYGVNS. The CDR3 extends over 15 amino acids. Trimming left V 1 base short and J 0 bases short, with 7 bases between. Written as DNA, the CDR3 is TGTGCCAGCAGTGAATCTATCCTCTCTGGAAACACCATATATTTT. Translated: CASSESILSGNTIYF.